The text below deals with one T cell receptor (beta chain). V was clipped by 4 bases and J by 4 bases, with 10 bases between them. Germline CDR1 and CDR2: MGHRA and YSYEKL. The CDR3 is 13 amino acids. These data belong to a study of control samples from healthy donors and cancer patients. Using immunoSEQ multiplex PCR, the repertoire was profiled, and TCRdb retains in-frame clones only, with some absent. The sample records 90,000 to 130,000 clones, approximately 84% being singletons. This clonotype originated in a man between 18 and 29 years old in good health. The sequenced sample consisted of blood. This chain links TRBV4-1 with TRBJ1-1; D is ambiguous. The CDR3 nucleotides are TGCGCCAGCAGCCGTGATTGGGGCACTGAAGCTTTCTTT. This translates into CASSRDWGTEAFF.